This TCR beta chain is from a study of identical twins. Per the germline V gene, CDR1 is SEHNR and CDR2 is FQNEAQ (reference sequence). The CDR3 extends over 16 amino acids. With 4 bases removed from V and 4 bases from J, the gap between germline ends came to 17 bases. Unique molecular identifiers were present on the cDNA, which also gained a universal primer site by template switching. MiXCR was run by TCRdb on the 5' RACE reads, yielding one entry per CDR3 protein. The repertoire consists of 300,000 or so distinct CDR3 sequences, with roughly 10% occurring once and the leading ten covering about 7.1%. Among all donors, each was a healthy Caucasian. General observations from the study: For cord blood, abundant beta clonotypes had fewer insertions, unlike memory repertoires, which showed none.

This clonotype was counted a few times. Its antigen is not identified. In addition, the sample was reused for a study of yellow fever vaccine responses in identical twins.

The material sequenced was CD8+ T cells sorted from blood. The chain is built from TRBV7-9 and TRBJ2-1; D is unresolved. The clonotype comes from a woman aged 18-29 years in good health. The DNA of the CDR3 is TGTGCCAGCAGCTCGGAACTTGAGGTTGTTTACAATGAGCAGTTCTTC. It specifies CASSSELEVVYNEQFF.